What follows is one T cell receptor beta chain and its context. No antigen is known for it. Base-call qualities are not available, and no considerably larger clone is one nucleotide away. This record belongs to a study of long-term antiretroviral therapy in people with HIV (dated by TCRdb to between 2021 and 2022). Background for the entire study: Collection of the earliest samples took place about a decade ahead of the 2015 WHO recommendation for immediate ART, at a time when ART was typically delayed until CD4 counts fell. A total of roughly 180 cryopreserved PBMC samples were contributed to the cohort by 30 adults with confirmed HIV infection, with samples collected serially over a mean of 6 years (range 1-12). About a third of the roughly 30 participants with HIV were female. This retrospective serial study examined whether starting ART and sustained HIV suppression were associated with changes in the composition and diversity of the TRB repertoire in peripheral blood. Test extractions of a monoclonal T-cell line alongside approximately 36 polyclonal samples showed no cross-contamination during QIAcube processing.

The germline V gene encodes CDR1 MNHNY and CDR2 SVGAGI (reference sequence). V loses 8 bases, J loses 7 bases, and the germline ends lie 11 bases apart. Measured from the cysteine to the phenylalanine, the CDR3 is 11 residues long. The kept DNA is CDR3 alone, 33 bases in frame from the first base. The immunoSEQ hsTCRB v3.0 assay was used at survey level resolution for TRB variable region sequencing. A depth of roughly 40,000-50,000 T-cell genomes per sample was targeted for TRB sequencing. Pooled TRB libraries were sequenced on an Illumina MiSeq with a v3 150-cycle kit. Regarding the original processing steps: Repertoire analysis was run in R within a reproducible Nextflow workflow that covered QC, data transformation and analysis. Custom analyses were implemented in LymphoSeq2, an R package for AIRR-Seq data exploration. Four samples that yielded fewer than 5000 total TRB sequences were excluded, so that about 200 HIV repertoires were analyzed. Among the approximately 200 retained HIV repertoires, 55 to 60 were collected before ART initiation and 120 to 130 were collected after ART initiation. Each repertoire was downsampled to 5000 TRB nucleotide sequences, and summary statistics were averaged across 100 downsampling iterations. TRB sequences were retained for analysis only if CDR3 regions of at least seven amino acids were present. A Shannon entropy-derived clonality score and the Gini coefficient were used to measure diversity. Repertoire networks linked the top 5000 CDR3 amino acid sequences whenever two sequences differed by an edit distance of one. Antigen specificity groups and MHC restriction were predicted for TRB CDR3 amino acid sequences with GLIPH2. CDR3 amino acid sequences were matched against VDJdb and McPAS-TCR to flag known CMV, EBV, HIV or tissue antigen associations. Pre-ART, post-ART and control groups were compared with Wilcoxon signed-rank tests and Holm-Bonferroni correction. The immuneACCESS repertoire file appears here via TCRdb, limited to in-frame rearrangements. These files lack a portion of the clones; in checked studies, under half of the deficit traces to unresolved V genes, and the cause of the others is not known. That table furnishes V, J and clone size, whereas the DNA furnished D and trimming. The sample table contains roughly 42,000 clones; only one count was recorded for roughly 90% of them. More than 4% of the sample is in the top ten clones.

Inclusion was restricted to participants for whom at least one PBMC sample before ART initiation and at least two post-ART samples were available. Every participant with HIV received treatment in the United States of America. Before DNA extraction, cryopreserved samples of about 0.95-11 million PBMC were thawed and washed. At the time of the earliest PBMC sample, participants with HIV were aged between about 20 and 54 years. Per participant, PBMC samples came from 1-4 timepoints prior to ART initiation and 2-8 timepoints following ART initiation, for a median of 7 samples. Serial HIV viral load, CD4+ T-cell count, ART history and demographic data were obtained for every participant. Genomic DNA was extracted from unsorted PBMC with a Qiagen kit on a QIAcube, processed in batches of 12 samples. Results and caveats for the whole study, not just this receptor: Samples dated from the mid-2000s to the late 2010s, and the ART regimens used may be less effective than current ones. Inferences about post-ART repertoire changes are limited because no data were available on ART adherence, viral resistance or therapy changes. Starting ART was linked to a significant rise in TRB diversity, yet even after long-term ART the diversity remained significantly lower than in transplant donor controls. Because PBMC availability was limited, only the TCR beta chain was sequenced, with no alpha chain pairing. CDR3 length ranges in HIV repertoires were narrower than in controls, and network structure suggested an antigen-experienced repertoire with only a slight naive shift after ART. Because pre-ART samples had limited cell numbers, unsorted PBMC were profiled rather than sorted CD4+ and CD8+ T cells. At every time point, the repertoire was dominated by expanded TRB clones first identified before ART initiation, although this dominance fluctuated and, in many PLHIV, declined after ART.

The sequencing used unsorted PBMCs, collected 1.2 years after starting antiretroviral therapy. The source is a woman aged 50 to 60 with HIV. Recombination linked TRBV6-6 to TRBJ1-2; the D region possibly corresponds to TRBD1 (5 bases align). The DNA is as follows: TGTGCCAGCCTATGGGGGACTGGCTACACCTTC. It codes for CASLWGTGYTF.